Sequencing of this T cell receptor beta chain was carried out in a study of cytomegalovirus exposure and HLA in healthy donors. The PCR had 60 Vbeta and 13 Jbeta primers. TCRdb keeps only in-frame clones here, not all; method: immunoSEQ multiplex PCR. The profile covers about 180,000 clones, with about 80% appearing a single time and approximately 1.3% taken by the ten largest. Per germline, CDR1 LNHNV and CDR2 YYDKDF (reference sequence). With 1 base clipped from V and 3 bases from J, the junction kept 5 bases outside the gene matches. The length of the CDR3 is 16 residues. The specimen sequenced was PBMCs. The chain employs TRBV15 and TRBJ2-2; 7 bases line up with TRBD1. This TCR came from a man aged 30-40 years in good health and CMV-seronegative. The CDR3 DNA is TGTGCCACCAGCAGAGCGACAGGGATGGACACCGGGGAGCTGTTTTTT. Translating it yields CATSRATGMDTGELFF.